The 26 T cell receptor beta chains below come from one sample, sequenced in a study of siplizumab effects on memory and regulatory T cells. The assay was immunoSEQ multiplex PCR, and TCRdb's table has in-frame clones only and misses some. The repertoire has about 85,000 clones, about 95% of them found once; the top ten carry approximately 17%. The sequencing sample was made of CD8+ T cells sorted from blood. These receptors came from a human donor in good health.

The chain recombines TRBV19 with TRBJ2-4; D may be TRBD1 (6 bases). Germline V gene lookup returns CDR1 LNHDA and CDR2 SQIVND (reference sequence). The CDR3 spans 16 residues. Trimming left V 2 bases short and J 0 bases short, with 11 bases between. Here the CDR3 reads CASSIRDTIAKNIQYF. The DNA of the CDR3 is TGTGCCAGTAGTATACGGGACACCATAGCCAAAAACATTCAGTACTTC.

The chain has TRBV7-3 and TRBJ2-3; D might be TRBD1 (6 bases). The V gene's germline CDR1 is SGHTA and CDR2 FQGTGA. CDR3 length: 13 residues. Trimming cost V 4 bases and J 4 bases, with 9 bases left between them. The CDR3 spells CASSSNRADTQYF. The CDR3 nucleotides are TGTGCCAGCAGCTCCAACAGGGCAGATACGCAGTATTTT.

CDR3 bases: TGTGCCAGCAGCCAAGCCAGGGATTGGGGCTACACCTTC. Translating gives CASSQARDWGYTF. The chain carries TRBV14 and TRBJ1-2; D may be TRBD1 (5 bases). Germline values: CDR1 SGHDN, CDR2 FVKESK. The V end lost 1 base, the J end lost 8 bases, and 11 bases lay between the germline ends. CDR3 length equals 13 residues.

CDR3 region: CASSPGGLTDTQYF. The CDR3 nucleotides read TGTGCCAGTAGTCCTGGGGGTTTGACAGATACGCAGTATTTT. The chain has TRBV19 and TRBJ2-3; either TRBD1 or TRBD2 may supply D (5 bases each). V was trimmed by 5 bases and J by 3 bases, leaving 12 bases between them. The V gene's germline CDR1 is LNHDA and CDR2 SQIVND (reference sequence). The CDR3 spans 14 residues.

The V call is TRBV7-9, the J call TRBJ2-5; possible D gene TRBD2, 6 bases. This CDR3 has 15 residues. The V end was cut by 5 bases, the J end by 2 bases, with 15 bases between. Germline V gene lookup returns CDR1 SEHNR and CDR2 FQNEAQ (reference sequence). CDR3 region: CASSLEDYLQETQYF. The CDR3 nucleotides are TGTGCCAGCAGCCTAGAGGACTACCTACAAGAGACCCAGTACTTC.

This rearrangement joins TRBV7-3 to TRBJ2-2, with no clear D. V lost 2 bases to trimming and J lost 3 bases, with 4 bases between them. The CDR3 totals 13 residues. CDR1 and CDR2 from the germline V gene are SGHTA and FQGTGA. The CDR3 nucleotides read TGTGCCAGCAGCTTATGGGACACCGGGGAGCTGTTTTTT. Protein: CASSLWDTGELFF.

This chain links TRBV18 with TRBJ1-5; D gene ambiguous. Between the trimmed V and J ends, which lost 2 bases and 4 bases, there was a span of 9 bases. The CDR3 has 14 amino acids. CDR1 is KGHSH, CDR2 LQKENI, per germline. CDR3 amino acids: CASSPGVVNQPQHF. In nucleotides, the CDR3 is TGTGCCAGCTCACCAGGGGTGGTTAATCAGCCCCAGCATTTT. The full variable domain, its missing parts supplied by reference TRBV18 and TRBJ1-5, is NAGVMQNPRHLVRRRGQEARLRCSPMKGHSHVYWYRQLPEEGLKFMVYLQKENIIDESGMPKERFSAEFPKEGPSILRIQQVVRGDSAAYFCASSPGVVNQPQHFGDGTRLSIL.

The V call is TRBV7-3, the J call TRBJ2-1; D is tentatively TRBD1 or TRBD2 (5 bases each). Trimming cost V 5 bases and J 10 bases, with 15 bases left between them. From germline, CDR1 is SGHTA and CDR2 FQGTGA. This CDR3 spans 13 amino acids. In DNA form, the CDR3 reads TGTGCCAGCAGCCCGGGGACCTCACGAGAGCAGTTCTTC. Encoded protein: CASSPGTSREQFF.

The chain has TRBV5-6 and TRBJ2-1; D is unresolved. This CDR3 comprises 15 residues. The germline CDR1 and CDR2 sequences are SGHDT and YYEEEE. V shed 2 bases and J shed 8 bases, with 17 bases lying between them. For the CDR3, the DNA is TGTGCCAGCAGCTTCTGGTGGCAGGAACGCGATGAGCAGTTCTTC. The encoded protein is CASSFWWQERDEQFF.

The V gene is TRBV27, the J gene TRBJ2-2, with TRBD1 identical over 11 bases. The CDR3 is made up of 17 amino acids. CDR1 MNHEY and CDR2 SMNVEV come from the germline V gene (reference sequence). Trimming cost V 1 base and J 5 bases; bases outside gene matches: 6. The CDR3 DNA reads as TGTGCCAGCAGTTTATTAATAGGGACAGGGGGGACCGGGGAGCTGTTTTTT. Its translation: CASSLLIGTGGTGELFF.

The chain has TRBV13 and TRBJ2-1; the D is unclear. The germline gives CDR1 PRHDT, CDR2 FYEKMQ (reference sequence). CDR3 length: 11 residues. Trimming left V 2 bases short and J 8 bases short, with 4 bases between. The CDR3 sequence: CASSLTDEQFF. For the CDR3, the DNA is TGTGCCAGCAGCTTAACCGATGAGCAGTTCTTC.

This chain joins TRBV5-1 and TRBJ2-2; D is possibly TRBD1 or TRBD2 (6 bases each). The CDR3 loop spans 13 amino acids. The V gene lost 2 bases and the J gene lost 9 bases, with 11 bases spanning the gap. Per the germline V gene, CDR1 is SGHRS and CDR2 is YFSETQ. In DNA form, the CDR3 reads TGCGCCAGCAGCTTTTCGGGGGCCAGGGAGCTGTTTTTT. Protein product: CASSFSGARELFF.

The rearrangement links TRBV28 to TRBJ1-3; possibly TRBD1 for D (6 bases). Trimming took 9 bases from V and 6 from J, leaving 18 bases between them. This CDR3 region has 14 residues. Looked up from germline, CDR1 is MDHEN and CDR2 is SYDVKM. In DNA form, the CDR3 reads TGTGCCAGTCGACAGGCCCCATCATCAAACACCATATATTTT. Translated: CASRQAPSSNTIYF.

The chain couples TRBV27 to TRBJ1-5, with a tentative D call TRBD1 (6 bases). The CDR3 covers 13 residues. Trimming cost V 2 bases and J 9 bases, with 11 bases left between them. Per the germline V gene, CDR1 is MNHEY and CDR2 is SMNVEV (reference sequence). CDR3 in amino acids: CASSLGGPGPQHF. The CDR3 coding sequence is TGTGCCAGCAGTTTAGGGGGGCCTGGGCCCCAGCATTTT.

The chain couples TRBV4-1 to TRBJ2-1, with D uncertain. Trimming stripped 5 bases from V and 5 bases from J, with 10 bases between. Germline CDR1 MGHRA, CDR2 YSYEKL. The CDR3 consists of 13 residues. CDR3 coding DNA: TGCGCCAGCAGCGAGACCTATAACAATGAGCAGTTCTTC. Translated: CASSETYNNEQFF.

The CDR3 bases are TGTGCCAGCAGCTTGACCGGGACTAGCTACGAGCAGTACTTC. Translation gives CASSLTGTSYEQYF. This chain uses TRBV5-6 with TRBJ2-7; 8 nucleotides align to TRBD2. This CDR3 region has 14 residues. Germline-derived CDR1 and CDR2 are SGHDT and YYEEEE. The J segment lost 3 bases and the V segment lost 1 base, leaving 3 bases of the junction unmatched.

This clone has just a few counts. V is TRBV6-5 and J is TRBJ1-1, with D tentatively TRBD1 (5 bases). Germline V gives CDR1 MNHEY, CDR2 SVGAGI. V lost 2 bases and J lost 1, with 5 bases in between. The CDR3 spans 13 residues. CDR3 nucleotide sequence: TGTGCCAGCAGTTACCAGGGGAACACTGAAGCTTTCTTT. Amino acid sequence: CASSYQGNTEAFF.

The chain uses TRBV9 and TRBJ2-4; no clear D. V lost 0 bases and J 0 bases, leaving 7 bases between the germline ends. The CDR3 is made up of 15 amino acids. From germline, CDR1 is SGDLS and CDR2 YYNGEE. This CDR3 is CASSVDGLAKNIQYF. Here the CDR3 DNA reads TGTGCCAGCAGCGTAGACGGGCTAGCCAAAAACATTCAGTACTTC.

The J gene is TRBJ1-1, the V gene TRBV19; TRBD1 is a possible D gene (5 bases). This CDR3 region has 13 residues. V was cut by 3 bases and J by 4 bases, with 9 bases left in between. Per the germline V gene, CDR1 is LNHDA and CDR2 is SQIVND (reference sequence). The CDR3 DNA reads TGTGCCAGTAGTATCGCGGGGGGCACTGAAGCTTTCTTT. This codes for CASSIAGGTEAFF.

The rearrangement uses TRBV14 and TRBJ2-7, with no clear D. Trimming took 1 base from V and 3 from J, leaving 19 bases between them. Germline-derived CDR1 and CDR2 are SGHDN and FVKESK. This CDR3 has 17 amino acids. This CDR3 reads CASSQGQDPRGFYEQYF. The CDR3 DNA is TGTGCCAGCAGCCAAGGTCAGGATCCCCGAGGCTTCTACGAGCAGTACTTC.

This sequence joins TRBV6-5 and TRBJ2-6; no definite D call. From germline, CDR1 is MNHEY and CDR2 SVGAGI. V lost 6 bases, J lost 0 bases, and 6 bases lay in between. CDR3 length: 14 amino acids. The CDR3 nucleotides are TGTGCCAGCAGAGGCGGCTCTGGGGCCAACGTCCTGACTTTC. Encoded protein: CASRGGSGANVLTF.

The V and J genes are TRBV9 and TRBJ2-3; TRBD1 matches 8 bases. The CDR3 has 19 amino acids. CDR1 is SGDLS and CDR2 is YYNGEE in the germline V gene. The ends lost 0 bases at V and 2 bases at J; junction bases unmatched: 14. The CDR3: CASSVGATGRTGLTDTQYF. The CDR3 coding sequence is TGTGCCAGCAGCGTAGGGGCTACCGGTCGGACAGGGCTCACAGATACGCAGTATTTT.

The V gene is TRBV5-5, the J gene TRBJ2-2; D is perhaps TRBD1 (6 bases). Trimming removed 1 base at V and 3 bases at J, with 13 bases between. The CDR3 length is 16 residues. Germline V gene sequence: CDR1 SGHKS, CDR2 YYEKEE (reference sequence). This CDR3 is CASSLRQEVDTGELFF. DNA of the CDR3: TGTGCCAGCAGCTTGAGACAGGAGGTCGACACCGGGGAGCTGTTTTTT.

The sample holds one count of this clone. The J gene is TRBJ2-2, the V gene TRBV27; 7 bases map to TRBD2. The germline V gene encodes CDR1 MNHEY and CDR2 SMNVEV (reference sequence). The CDR3 length is 16 residues. With 9 bases clipped from V and 0 bases from J, the junction kept 10 bases outside the gene matches. This chain's CDR3 is CASCRGGNPNTGELFF. The CDR3 coding sequence is TGTGCCAGTTGCCGCGGGGGAAATCCGAACACCGGGGAGCTGTTTTTT.

This chain connects TRBV30 to TRBJ1-4; D possibly corresponds to TRBD1 (5 bases). The CDR3 covers 13 residues. Germline V CDR1 and CDR2: GTSNPN, SVGIG (reference sequence). CDR3 sequence reads: CAGSGREDEKLFF. CDR3 nucleotides: TGTGCGGGGTCGGGCAGGGAGGATGAAAAACTGTTTTTT.

The chain carries TRBV27 and TRBJ2-5; TRBD2 agrees at 9 bases. V lost 3 bases, J lost 5 bases, and 10 bases stayed unmatched. Germline CDR1 is MNHEY and CDR2 is SMNVEV (reference sequence). The CDR3 is made up of 16 amino acids. CDR3 loop: CASSLSASGVWETQYF. The CDR3 nucleotides read TGTGCCAGCAGTTTGTCCGCTAGCGGGGTTTGGGAGACCCAGTACTTC.